This TCR beta chain was sequenced for a study of CD8+ T cells in alopecia areata. Whole-study findings and limits: Possibly as an HLA-related effect, TCR sharing across patients appeared less clear than in mice.

V was pared by 4 bases and J by 5 bases, with 11 bases of the junction left unmatched. CDR3 length: 16 residues. CDR1 is LGHNA, CDR2 YNFKEQ, per germline. This clone has only a few counts. Its matching antigen is unknown. cDNA reverse transcribed from extracted RNA served as the sequencing template. Profiling relied on immunoSEQ multiplex PCR, and the TCRdb table lists in-frame clones only, not all of them. The data contain 100,000 to 150,000 clones, 45% to 65% of them singletons. Peripheral blood and lesional scalp punch biopsies were taken from alopecia areata patients. This sequence was found in a human donor with alopecia areata. Here the sequenced sample was CD4+ T cells sorted from blood, taken at week 0. The V and J genes are TRBV4-2 and TRBJ2-5; TRBD1 aligns across 9 bases. The CDR3 nucleotides are TGTGCCAGCAGCCGTTGGACTCGGGACAGGGTTGAGACCCAGTACTTC. This encodes CASSRWTRDRVETQYF.